These 10 T cell receptor beta chains were all obtained from the same sample, sequenced in a study of blood T cell repertoires in COVID-19. Clones were sequenced by immunoSEQ multiplex PCR, and TCRdb holds only the in-frame ones, with some missing. The repertoire has 250,000 to 350,000 clones, 80% to 90% of them found once; the top ten carry 0.95% to 1.5%. Sequencing was performed on peripheral blood. The origin of the receptors is a woman aged 45-60 years with acute or convalescent COVID-19.

The rearrangement joins TRBV5-4 to TRBJ1-1; possible D gene TRBD1, 5 bases. This CDR3 is built from 15 residues. Deletions cut 0 bases from V and 0 bases from J, with 9 bases between. Germline assignment: CDR1 SGHNT and CDR2 YYREEE (reference sequence). This chain's CDR3 is CASSLGQPMNTEAFF. The CDR3 DNA reads TGTGCCAGCAGCTTGGGACAGCCGATGAACACTGAAGCTTTCTTT. Full variable domain (outside the CDR3, taken from reference TRBV5-4 and TRBJ1-1): ETGVTQSPTHLIKTRGQQVTLRCSSQSGHNTVSWYQQALGQGPQFIFQYYREEENGRGNFPPRFSGLQFPNYSSELNVNALELDDSALYLCASSLGQPMNTEAFFGQGTRLTVV.

The chain recombines TRBV4-2 with TRBJ2-1; tentative D call: TRBD2 (6 bases). The CDR3 covers 16 residues. V dropped 8 bases and J dropped 7 bases, with 24 bases sitting between them. CDR1 is LGHNA, CDR2 YNFKEQ, per germline. The CDR3 DNA reads as TGTGCCAGCGCCACGACTTCCGGGAGAGGGAAGAATGAGCAGTTCTTC. It is translated as CASATTSGRGKNEQFF.

For this clone: No DNA is shown, since the ends of the CDR3 on it are uncertain; the CDR3 is the one TCRdb lists. The rearrangement uses TRBV12-3 or TRBV12-4 and TRBJ2-1; no check of the table's D call, TRBD1, against the DNA was made. With termini counted, the CDR3 has 13 amino acids. CDR3 region: CASSFGFGTRPFF.

The V and J genes are TRBV7-9 and TRBJ2-1, with 10 bases fitting TRBD2. The V segment lost 3 bases and the J segment 5 bases; nucleotides outside the gene matches: 4. Looked up from germline, CDR1 is SEHNR and CDR2 is FQNEAQ (reference sequence). This CDR3 region has 15 residues. The CDR3 DNA follows: TGTGCCAGCAGCTTTAGCGGGGGGCACGACAATGAGCAGTTCTTC. Its translation: CASSFSGGHDNEQFF.

The CDR3 nucleotides read TGTGCCAGCAGCCGAGAGACCCAGTACTTC. This sequence encodes CASSRETQYF. The genes are TRBV12-3 or TRBV12-4 and TRBJ2-5; no clear D gene. With 6 bases removed from V and 4 bases from J, the gap between germline ends came to 3 bases. The CDR3 contains 10 residues.

The chain joins TRBV7-2 to TRBJ1-1, with D unresolved. CDR3 length: 13 amino acids. V was trimmed by 1 base and J by 1 base, leaving 4 bases between them. Germline CDR1 and CDR2: SGHTA and FQGNSA. The CDR3 bases are TGTGCCAGCAGCTTAGTGGCGAACACTGAAGCTTTCTTT. This sequence encodes CASSLVANTEAFF.

The chain is built from TRBV5-4 and TRBJ1-5; 7 bases match TRBD1. The ends lost 0 bases at V and 9 bases at J; junction bases unmatched: 6. Germline-derived CDR1 and CDR2 are SGHNT and YYREEE (reference sequence). This CDR3 comprises 14 residues. The CDR3 loop reads CASSLDRQGGPQHF. DNA of the CDR3: TGTGCCAGCAGCTTGGATCGACAGGGCGGGCCCCAGCATTTT.

This chain joins TRBV7-2 and TRBJ2-5; 8 positions agree with TRBD1. The CDR3 loop spans 15 amino acids. Germline V gene data show CDR1 as SGHTA and CDR2 as FQGNSA. The ends lost 3 bases at V and 5 bases at J; junction bases unmatched: 8. The CDR3 is CASSFQGATGETQYF. The CDR3 DNA follows: TGTGCCAGCAGCTTCCAGGGGGCTACGGGGGAGACCCAGTACTTC.

The chain couples TRBV12-3 or TRBV12-4 to TRBJ1-5; no firm D call. With 3 bases removed from V and 4 bases from J, the gap between germline ends came to 7 bases. The CDR3 totals 13 residues. The CDR3 is CASSFQTNQPQHF. The CDR3 nucleotides read TGTGCCAGCAGTTTTCAGACTAATCAGCCCCAGCATTTT.

The chain is built from TRBV7-8 and TRBJ1-1, with D unclear. From germline, CDR1 is SGHVS and CDR2 FQNEAQ. Trimming left V 1 base short and J 2 bases short, with 11 bases between. The CDR3 contains 15 residues. This chain's CDR3 is CASSLVAQSNTEAFF. In DNA form, the CDR3 reads TGTGCCAGCAGCTTAGTAGCCCAGAGTAACACTGAAGCTTTCTTT.